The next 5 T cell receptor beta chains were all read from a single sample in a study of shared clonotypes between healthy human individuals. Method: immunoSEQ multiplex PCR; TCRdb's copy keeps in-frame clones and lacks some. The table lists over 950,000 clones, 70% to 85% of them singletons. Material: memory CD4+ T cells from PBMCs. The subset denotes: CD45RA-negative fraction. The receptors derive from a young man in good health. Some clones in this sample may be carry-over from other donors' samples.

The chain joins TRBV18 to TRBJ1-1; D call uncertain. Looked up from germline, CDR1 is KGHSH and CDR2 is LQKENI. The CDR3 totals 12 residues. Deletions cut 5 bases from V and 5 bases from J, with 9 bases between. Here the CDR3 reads CASSSVGTEAFF. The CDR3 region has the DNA TGTGCCAGCTCATCGGTGGGAACTGAAGCTTTCTTT.

The CDR3 here is CASSFPGDVGTGELFF. In nucleotides, the CDR3 is TGTGCCAGCAGCTTCCCGGGAGACGTTGGCACCGGGGAGCTGTTTTTT. The genes are TRBV5-4 and TRBJ2-2; D is perhaps TRBD2 (6 bases). Per germline, CDR1 SGHNT and CDR2 YYREEE (reference sequence). CDR3 length equals 16 residues. Trimming removed 2 bases from V and 4 bases from J, with 15 bases in between.

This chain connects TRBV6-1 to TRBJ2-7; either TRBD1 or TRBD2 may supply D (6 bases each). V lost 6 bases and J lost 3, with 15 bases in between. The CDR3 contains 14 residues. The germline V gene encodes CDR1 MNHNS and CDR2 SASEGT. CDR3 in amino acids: CASRGAGSLYEQYF. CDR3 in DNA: TGTGCCAGCAGGGGGGCGGGGTCTCTCTACGAGCAGTACTTC.

The CDR3 spells CAWINHDTQYF. As DNA, the CDR3 is TGTGCCTGGATCAATCATGATACGCAGTATTTT. The rearrangement uses TRBV30 and TRBJ2-3; D not resolved. CDR1 is GTSNPN and CDR2 is SVGIG in the germline V gene (reference sequence). CDR3 length: 11 residues. V was trimmed by 4 bases and J by 6 bases, leaving 8 bases between them.

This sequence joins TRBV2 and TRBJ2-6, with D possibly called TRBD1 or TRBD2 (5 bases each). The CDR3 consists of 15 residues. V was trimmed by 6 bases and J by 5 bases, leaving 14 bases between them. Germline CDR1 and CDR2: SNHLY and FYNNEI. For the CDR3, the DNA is TGTGCCAGCAGACTCAGGGACCTGTGGGCCAACGTCCTGACTTTC. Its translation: CASRLRDLWANVLTF.